This T cell receptor beta chain originates from a study of blood T cell repertoires in COVID-19. Overall study: COVID-19 samples, acute and convalescent, were from the United States, Italy and Spain. PBMCs, B-cell-depleted T cells, or T cells were the source of the cDNA or gDNA that made up the material.

As originally analysed: Reference gene primer amplification yielded estimated nucleated cell counts. Using immunoSEQ multiplex PCR, the repertoire was profiled, and TCRdb retains in-frame clones only, with some absent. The V and J calls and clone size are taken from that table; D and trimming were inferred from the DNA. The sample yields more than 200,000 clones, 86% seen once. The TCR comes from a woman aged 45 to 65 with acute or convalescent COVID-19. The source material was peripheral blood.

The CDR3 bases are TGTGCCATCAGTGAAACAGGGGGCAGGTATGGCTACACCTTC. It yields the protein CAISETGGRYGYTF. V and J are TRBV10-3 and TRBJ1-2, with TRBD1 matching 9 bases. Germline values: CDR1 ENHRY, CDR2 SYGVKD. Unmatched junction bases numbered 4, after V lost 3 bases and J lost 5 bases. The CDR3 totals 14 residues.